Detailed here is one TCR beta chain. Its specificity is unknown. The data are from a study of memory CD4+ T cells and cytomegalovirus serostatus. As for the study in general: Of the healthy Belgian adults, several were CMV seropositive and 24 seronegative.

Findings and caveats of the study: Of approximately 150 reported CMV TCRbeta sequences, around 62 were found in memory CD4+ repertoires. Suggested: most of the CMV-linked TCR signature lies in CD4+ memory cells.

The method was immunoSEQ multiplex PCR; TCRdb's version includes in-frame clones alone and lacks a portion of them. The sample lists roughly 28,000 clones; roughly 76% were seen once. The V gene lost 2 bases and the J gene lost 8 bases, with 8 bases spanning the gap. CDR1 is SGHAT, CDR2 FQNNGV, per germline. This CDR3 region has 12 residues. The sort gate was single viable CD3+CD4+CD8-CD45RO+ cells for memory CD4+ T cells. The sequenced sample consisted of memory CD4+ T cells from blood. The chain links TRBV11-2 to TRBJ2-3; tentative D call: TRBD1 (5 bases). The sequence came from an adult in good health and CMV-seronegative. The CDR3 region has the DNA TGTGCCAGCAGCTTACAGGGTGGTACGCAGTATTTT. As protein: CASSLQGGTQYF.